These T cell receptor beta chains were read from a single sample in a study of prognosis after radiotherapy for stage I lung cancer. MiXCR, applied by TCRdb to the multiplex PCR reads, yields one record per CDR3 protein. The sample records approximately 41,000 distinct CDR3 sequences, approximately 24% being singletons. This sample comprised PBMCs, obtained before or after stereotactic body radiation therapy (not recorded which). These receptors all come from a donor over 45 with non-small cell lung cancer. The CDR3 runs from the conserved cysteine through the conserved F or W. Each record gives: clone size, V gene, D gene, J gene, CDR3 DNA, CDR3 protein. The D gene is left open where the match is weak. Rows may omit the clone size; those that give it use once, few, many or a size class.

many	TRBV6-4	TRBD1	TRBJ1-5	TGTGCCAGCAGCGGACAGGGGTTTGGCAATCAGCCCCAGCATTTT	CASSGQGFGNQPQHF
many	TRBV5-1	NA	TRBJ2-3	TGCGCCAGCAGCTACACAGGTCCGGTTGATACGCAGTATTTT	CASSYTGPVDTQYF
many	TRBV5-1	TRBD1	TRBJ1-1	TGCGCCAGCAGCTTGGTTTCGGGACAGGGTTTCACTGAAGCTTTCTTT	CASSLVSGQGFTEAFF
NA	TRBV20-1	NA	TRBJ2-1	TGCAGTGCTAGTAAGCCTAGGGAAGGCAATGAGCAGTTCTTC	CSASKPREGNEQFF
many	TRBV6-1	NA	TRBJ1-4	TGTGCCAGCAGTGAGAAAAGGGATGAAAAACTGTTTTTT	CASSEKRDEKLFF
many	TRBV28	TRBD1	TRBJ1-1	TGTGCCAGCAGACACCCAAATAGGGACAGCACTGAAGCTTTCTTT	CASRHPNRDSTEAFF
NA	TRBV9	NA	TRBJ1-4	TGTGCCAGCAGCTCCCAGATGAGGCAGGGTTGGTGGATTTTGGCTAATGAAAAACTGTTTTTT	CASSSQMRQGWWILANEKLFF
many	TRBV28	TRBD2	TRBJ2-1	TGTGCCAGCAGTGCCGGGACTAGCGGAGCTTACAATGAGCAGTTCTTC	CASSAGTSGAYNEQFF
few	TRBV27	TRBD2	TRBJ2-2	TGTGCCAGCAGTTTCGGTCTAGCGGGGCTGGGCGGGGAGCTGTTTTTT	CASSFGLAGLGGELFF
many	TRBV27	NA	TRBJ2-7	TGTGCCAGCTCTCTGGGAAGGGGGTTTTACGAGCAGTACTTC	CASSLGRGFYEQYF
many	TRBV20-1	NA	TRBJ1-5	TGCAGTGCTAGAGATGTAAATAGCAATCAGCCCCAGCATTTT	CSARDVNSNQPQHF
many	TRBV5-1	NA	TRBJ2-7	TGCGCCAGCAGCTTCCGCCTGGGGAGCTCCTACGAGCAGTACTTC	CASSFRLGSSYEQYF
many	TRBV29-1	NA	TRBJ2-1	TGCAGCGTTGTAATAGGGGGGGGACTCCGCGGGAACGAGCAGTTCTTC	CSVVIGGGLRGNEQFF
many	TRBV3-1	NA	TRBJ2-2	TGTGCCAGCAAGACAGGACCCACCGGGGAGCTGTTTTTT	CASKTGPTGELFF
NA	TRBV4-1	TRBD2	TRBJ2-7	TGCGCCAGCAACCAAGTTCTCACCAGCGGGAGCTACGAGCAGTACTTC	CASNQVLTSGSYEQYF
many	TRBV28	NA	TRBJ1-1	TGTGCCAGCAGTTTGATTTCGGAAGTCAGGGGATCGGGAACTGAAGCTTTCTTT	CASSLISEVRGSGTEAFF
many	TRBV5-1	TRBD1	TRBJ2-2	TGCGCCAGCAGCCCCGGGACAGCCGGCGGGGAGCTGTTTTTT	CASSPGTAGGELFF
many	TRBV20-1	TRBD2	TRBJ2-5	TGCAGTGTTCAGGGAGGGTTGGAGACCCAGTACTTC	CSVQGGLETQYF